This entry lists 28 T cell receptor beta chains sequenced from one sample in a study of OX40 agonist ivuxolimab in advanced cancers. Only in-frame clones appear in the TCRdb table, and some are missing; sequencing was by immunoSEQ multiplex PCR. The sample yields around 80,000 clones, 65% to 90% seen once. The sample consisted of CD4+ or CD8+ T cells sorted from blood, taken in a trial of the OX40 agonist ivuxolimab. The receptors come from an adult with an advanced solid tumor such as melanoma, head and neck, liver or kidney cancer.

Concerning this clone: Other DNA sequences in the same sample also yield this CDR3. The V and J genes are TRBV5-1 and TRBJ2-5; 10 bases line up with TRBD2. This CDR3 region has 14 residues. Looked up from germline, CDR1 is SGHRS and CDR2 is YFSETQ. Trimming removed 2 bases from V and 5 bases from J; junction bases left unmatched: 3. The CDR3 here is CASSLAGGGETQYF. The CDR3 DNA reads as TGCGCCAGCAGCTTAGCGGGGGGGGGCGAGACCCAGTACTTC. The whole variable domain, remainder taken from reference TRBV5-1 and TRBJ2-5, is KAGVTQTPRYLIKTRGQQVTLSCSPISGHRSVSWYQQTPGQGLQFLFEYFSETQRNKGNFPGRFSGRQFSNSRSEMNVSTLELGDSALYLCASSLAGGGETQYFGPGTRLLVL.

The chain has TRBV7-3 and TRBJ2-7; TRBD1 is a possible D gene (6 bases). The V and J ends lost 5 bases and 0 bases respectively, with 14 bases between them. Germline CDR1 reads SGHTA; CDR2 reads FQGTGA. This CDR3 is built from 15 residues. CDR3 nucleotide sequence: TGTGCCAGCAGCCCCAGGGGAGTTTTCTCCTACGAGCAGTACTTC. It specifies CASSPRGVFSYEQYF.

The chain has TRBV5-6 and TRBJ2-5, with TRBD2 matching 9 bases. V trimming: 0 bases; J trimming: 5 bases; junction bases outside the gene matches: 8. In germline, CDR1 is SGHDT, CDR2 YYEEEE. This CDR3 region has 16 residues. The CDR3 DNA is TGTGCCAGCAGCTTGGGGCTAGCGGGGTACGTGGAGACCCAGTACTTC. This sequence encodes CASSLGLAGYVETQYF.

The rearrangement links TRBV11-2 to TRBJ2-7; D is unclear. Germline lookup yields CDR1 SGHAT and CDR2 FQNNGV. The ends were cut back, 5 bases at V and 5 bases at J, with 7 bases in the middle. CDR3 length: 11 residues. The CDR3, as DNA: TGTGCCAGCAGCGCCGTGGACGAGCAGTACTTC. This translates into CASSAVDEQYF.

The chain combines TRBV5-1 with TRBJ2-1, with 7 bases aligning to TRBD1. The CDR3 is 14 amino acids. The J segment lost 7 bases and the V segment lost 1 base, leaving 5 bases of the junction unmatched. CDR1 is SGHRS and CDR2 is YFSETQ in the germline V gene. CDR3 protein: CASSLTTGRNEQFF. The CDR3 bases are TGCGCCAGCAGCTTGACGACAGGGCGAAATGAGCAGTTCTTC.

V gene TRBV6-1 combines with J gene TRBJ2-3; TRBD2 agrees at 8 bases. Trimming removed 1 base from V and 6 bases from J; junction bases left unmatched: 3. The CDR3 sequence is 14 residues long. Germline V gene sequence: CDR1 MNHNS, CDR2 SASEGT. The CDR3 is CASSEGASGDTQYF. CDR3 nucleotide sequence: TGTGCCAGCAGTGAAGGGGCTAGCGGGGATACGCAGTATTTT.

The rearrangement joins TRBV7-5 to TRBJ2-7; the tabulated D call, TRBD2, remains unverified against the DNA. TRBV7-5 is given as a pseudogene. The length of the CDR3 is 15 residues. The CDR3 protein is CARSRVSGSSYEQYF. CDR3 bases: TGTGCCAGAAGTCGAGTTAGCGGCAGCTCCTACGAGCAGTACTTC.

V gene TRBV10-1 combines with J gene TRBJ1-1; D unclear. The CDR3 sequence is 12 residues long. The V end was cut by 2 bases, the J end by 8 bases, with 9 bases between. Germline CDR1 reads WNHNN; CDR2 reads SYGVQD (reference sequence). This CDR3 reads CASSERPMEAFF. The CDR3 DNA sequence: TGCGCCAGCAGTGAGCGGCCAATGGAAGCTTTCTTT.

This chain connects TRBV18 to TRBJ2-7; unclear D gene. The CDR3 is made up of 17 amino acids. V lost 0 bases and J 3 bases, leaving 18 bases between the germline ends. Germline V gene data show CDR1 as KGHSH and CDR2 as LQKENI. The DNA of the CDR3 is TGTGCCAGCTCACCACCCTCAATCGGGCCTCTTGGCTACGAGCAGTACTTC. This sequence encodes CASSPPSIGPLGYEQYF.

The chain couples TRBV5-6 to TRBJ1-1; 7 nucleotides line up with TRBD1. This CDR3 has 15 residues. The J segment lost 1 base and the V segment lost 4 bases, leaving 7 bases of the junction unmatched. CDR1 and CDR2 (germline): SGHDT, YYEEEE. For the CDR3, the DNA is TGTGCCAGCAGCAGAACGACAGGGAGGAACACTGAAGCTTTCTTT. Its protein is CASSRTTGRNTEAFF.

V and J are TRBV6-6 and TRBJ1-1; no clear D gene. V gave up 6 bases and J gave up 1 base, with 12 bases separating them. Germline V gene lookup returns CDR1 MNHNY and CDR2 SVGAGI (reference sequence). CDR3 length: 14 amino acids. CDR3 nucleotides: TGTGCCAGCAGCATAGAGAAGCCGAACACTGAAGCTTTCTTT. Its protein product is CASSIEKPNTEAFF.

This clone was counted only a few times. The rearrangement joins TRBV25-1 to TRBJ2-1; 8 nucleotides align to TRBD1. Germline trimming cut 3 bases from V and 5 bases from J; bases unmatched to any gene: 6. This CDR3 contains 15 residues. Germline-derived CDR1 and CDR2 are MGHDK and SYGVNS. CDR3 region: CASSDIQGVHNEQFF. The CDR3 DNA reads as TGTGCCAGCAGTGACATACAGGGGGTCCACAATGAGCAGTTCTTC.

Only one count was recorded for this clone. The chain couples TRBV4-3 to TRBJ2-2, with D possibly TRBD2 on 6 matching bases. The CDR3 contains 16 residues. In germline, CDR1 is LGHNA, CDR2 YSLEER. Trimming left V 0 bases short and J 4 bases short, with 12 bases between. The CDR3 region is CASSQDHTSSTGELFF. DNA of the CDR3: TGCGCCAGCAGCCAAGATCACACTAGCAGCACCGGGGAGCTGTTTTTT.

J is TRBJ2-4 and V is TRBV28; 8 positions agree with TRBD2. CDR1 and CDR2 from the germline V gene are MDHEN and SYDVKM. This CDR3 is 12 amino acids long. V dropped 8 bases and J dropped 8; count of bases not matched to a gene: 5. The CDR3 spells CASRTSSDIQYF. For the CDR3, the DNA is TGTGCCAGCCGGACTAGCTCAGACATTCAGTACTTC.

The chain joins TRBV5-6 to TRBJ1-4; D may be TRBD1 (6 bases). Trimming shortened V by 3 bases and J by 7 bases, and 13 bases separated the two germline ends. The CDR3 runs to 14 residues. Looked up from germline, CDR1 is SGHDT and CDR2 is YYEEEE. The chain's CDR3 is CASSWRGPSEKLFF. The DNA for the CDR3 is TGTGCCAGCAGCTGGCGGGGGCCGAGTGAAAAACTGTTTTTT.

The V and J genes are TRBV6-6 and TRBJ1-2, with 9 nucleotides matching TRBD1. Germline V lookup: CDR1 MNHNY, CDR2 SVGAGI (reference sequence). Trimming at V came to 9 bases and at J to 4 bases, leaving 9 bases not matched to a gene. The CDR3 loop spans 14 amino acids. The CDR3 here is CASRPGTGIYGYTF. CDR3 bases: TGTGCCAGTCGGCCGGGGACAGGGATCTATGGCTACACCTTC.

The table lists this clone with a count of one. The genes are TRBV27 and TRBJ1-2, with 8 nucleotides matching TRBD1. V lost 5 bases to trimming and J lost 0 bases; unmatched junction nucleotides: 8. This CDR3 is 16 amino acids long. CDR1 and CDR2 from the germline V gene are MNHEY and SMNVEV (reference sequence). The CDR3 region has the DNA TGTGCCAGCAGTCCTGGGACAGGTTCGTCTAACTATGGCTACACCTTC. This gives the protein CASSPGTGSSNYGYTF.

This sequence joins TRBV4-1 and TRBJ2-4; D is unresolved. Between the trimmed V and J ends, which lost 2 bases and 6 bases, there was a span of 8 bases. Per the germline V gene, CDR1 is MGHRA and CDR2 is YSYEKL. The CDR3 spans 13 residues. The CDR3, as DNA: TGCGCCAGCAGCCAAAGTGGCGGAAACATTCAGTACTTC. It specifies CASSQSGGNIQYF.

The chain recombines TRBV30 with TRBJ2-6; no firm D call. The ends were cut back, 5 bases at V and 5 bases at J, with 22 bases in the middle. Germline V gene lookup returns CDR1 GTSNPN and CDR2 SVGIG (reference sequence). The CDR3 covers 17 residues. The CDR3 DNA reads TGTGCCTGGCAGCAAACGCGTTATAACAGTCGGGCCAACGTCCTGACTTTC. It is translated as CAWQQTRYNSRANVLTF.

The CDR3 bases are TGTGCCAGCTCACCGCAACCAGGGGTGAACACTGAAGCTTTCTTT. It encodes CASSPQPGVNTEAFF. The V gene is TRBV18, the J gene TRBJ1-1; a weak D match, TRBD1 (6 bases). Germline V gene sequence: CDR1 KGHSH, CDR2 LQKENI. Trimming left V 3 bases short and J 0 bases short, with 11 bases between. This CDR3 has 15 residues. Full variable domain (remainder filled in from reference TRBV18 and TRBJ1-1): NAGVMQNPRHLVRRRGQEARLRCSPMKGHSHVYWYRQLPEEGLKFMVYLQKENIIDESGMPKERFSAEFPKEGPSILRIQQVVRGDSAAYFCASSPQPGVNTEAFFGQGTRLTVV.

The rearrangement uses TRBV7-9 and TRBJ1-1; 8 positions match TRBD1. The length of the CDR3 is 14 residues. With 5 bases clipped from V and 5 bases from J, the junction kept 7 bases outside the gene matches. Germline CDR1 SEHNR, CDR2 FQNEAQ (reference sequence). CDR3 DNA sequence: TGTGCCAGCAGCCTCAGGGGGCGGGATACTGAAGCTTTCTTT. This gives the protein CASSLRGRDTEAFF. The whole variable domain, remainder taken from reference TRBV7-9 and TRBJ1-1, is DTGVSQNPRHKITKRGQNVTFRCDPISEHNRLYWYRQTLGQGPEFLTYFQNEAQLEKSRLLSDRFSAERPKGSFSTLEIQRTEQGDSAMYLCASSLRGRDTEAFFGQGTRLTVV.

The V gene is TRBV30, the J gene TRBJ1-5, with a possible D match to TRBD1 (5 bases). CDR1 is GTSNPN and CDR2 is SVGIG in the germline V gene (reference sequence). The CDR3 sequence is 14 residues long. The germline V and J ends were trimmed by 0 bases and 4 bases, with 10 bases remaining between them. In nucleotides, the CDR3 is TGTGCCTGGAGTGTACAATCAGGGAATCAGCCCCAGCATTTT. Translating gives CAWSVQSGNQPQHF.

The J gene is TRBJ1-1, the V gene TRBV6-5; 11 bases agree with TRBD1. The ends lost 11 bases at V and 7 bases at J; junction bases unmatched: 9. The CDR3 has 13 residues. Germline V gives CDR1 MNHEY, CDR2 SVGAGI. The CDR3: CAGTGGAADEAFF. The CDR3 region has the DNA TGTGCCGGGACAGGGGGAGCGGCGGATGAAGCTTTCTTT.

The rearrangement uses TRBV14 and TRBJ2-2; 7 bases match TRBD1. Trimming removed 6 bases from V and 3 bases from J; junction bases left unmatched: 4. This CDR3 is 14 amino acids long. Germline V gives CDR1 SGHDN, CDR2 FVKESK. As DNA, the CDR3 is TGTGCCAGCAGGGCCGGGACAGACACCGGGGAGCTGTTTTTT. Amino acid sequence: CASRAGTDTGELFF.

A word on this clone: At the DNA level, this CDR3 is encoded by other sequences in the same sample as well. V usage is TRBV5-1 and J usage is TRBJ1-2; 8 nucleotides agree with TRBD1. After removal of 3 bases from V and 3 bases from J, the junction contained 1 base not matched to a gene. Germline CDR1 reads SGHRS; CDR2 reads YFSETQ. CDR3 size: 13 residues. DNA for the CDR3: TGCGCCAGCAGCTCAGGGGGCGACTATGGCTACACCTTC. Protein: CASSSGGDYGYTF.

The CDR3 sequence is CASSPRQVPGELFF. The CDR3 nucleotides read TGTGCCAGCAGCCCGAGACAGGTGCCCGGGGAGCTGTTTTTT. This chain joins TRBV14 and TRBJ2-2; D is perhaps TRBD1 (6 bases). The CDR3 loop spans 14 amino acids. V was shortened by 4 bases and J by 6 bases, with 12 bases between the two germline ends. The V gene's germline CDR1 is SGHDN and CDR2 FVKESK.

The rearrangement links TRBV5-1 to TRBJ2-1; 14 nucleotides align to TRBD2. Germline trimming cut 4 bases from V and 9 bases from J; bases unmatched to any gene: 12. This CDR3 has 17 amino acids. Germline CDR1 is SGHRS and CDR2 is YFSETQ. CDR3 sequence: CASSPRLAGGHRSEQFF. The CDR3, as DNA: TGCGCCAGCAGCCCGAGACTAGCGGGGGGGCATAGGAGTGAGCAGTTCTTC.

Concerning this clone: Other DNA sequences in the same sample also yield this CDR3. The rearrangement joins TRBV5-1 to TRBJ1-2, with TRBD1 as a possible D gene (5 bases). Germline V lookup: CDR1 SGHRS, CDR2 YFSETQ. With 0 bases removed from V and 3 bases from J, the gap between germline ends came to 6 bases. The CDR3 loop spans 13 amino acids. The CDR3 loop is CASSLGGDYGYTF. The CDR3 DNA reads TGCGCCAGCAGCTTGGGAGGGGACTATGGCTACACCTTC.